This TCR beta chain was found in a study of T cell responses to AZD1222 COVID-19 vaccine. Turning to the study itself: Pooling covered second doses at about 4 or about 12 weeks. Study conclusions and caveats: Across spike, vaccine-associated CD4 TCRs were found, dominant at 160-218 and 743-854.

This clone is a singleton in its sample. Its antigen is as yet unknown. Trimming removed 3 bases from V and 3 bases from J; junction bases left unmatched: 8. Germline-derived CDR1 and CDR2 are SNHLY and FYNNEI. The CDR3 sequence is 16 residues long. Using immunoSEQ multiplex PCR, the repertoire was profiled, and TCRdb retains in-frame clones only, with some absent. Of 150,000 to 200,000 clones detected, 90% to 95% appear once; the ten largest clones hold around 4%. Sample: peripheral blood, taken on day 0 of AZD1222 vaccination. The V and J genes are TRBV2 and TRBJ1-5, with TRBD1 identical over 7 bases. This receptor was taken from an adult in good health. CDR3 protein: CASSDGTVRDNQPQHF. CDR3 DNA: TGTGCCAGCAGTGACGGGACAGTGAGGGACAATCAGCCCCAGCATTTT.